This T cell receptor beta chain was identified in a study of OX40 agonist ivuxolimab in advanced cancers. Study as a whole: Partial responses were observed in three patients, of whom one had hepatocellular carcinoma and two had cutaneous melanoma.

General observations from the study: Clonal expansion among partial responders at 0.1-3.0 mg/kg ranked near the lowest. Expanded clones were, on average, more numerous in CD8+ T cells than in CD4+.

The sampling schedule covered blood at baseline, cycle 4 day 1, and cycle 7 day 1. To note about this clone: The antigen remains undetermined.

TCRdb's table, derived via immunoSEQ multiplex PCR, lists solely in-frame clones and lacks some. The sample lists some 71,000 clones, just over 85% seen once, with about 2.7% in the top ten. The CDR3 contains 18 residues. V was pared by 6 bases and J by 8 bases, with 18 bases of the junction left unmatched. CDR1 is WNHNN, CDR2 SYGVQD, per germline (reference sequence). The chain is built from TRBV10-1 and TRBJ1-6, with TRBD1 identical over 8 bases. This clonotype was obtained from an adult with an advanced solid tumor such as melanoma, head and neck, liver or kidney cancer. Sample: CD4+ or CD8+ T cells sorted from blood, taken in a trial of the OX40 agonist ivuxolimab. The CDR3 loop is CASRSSTGEGNRYSPLHF. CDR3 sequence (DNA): TGCGCCAGCAGATCGTCGACAGGGGAGGGAAATCGGTATTCACCCCTCCACTTT.